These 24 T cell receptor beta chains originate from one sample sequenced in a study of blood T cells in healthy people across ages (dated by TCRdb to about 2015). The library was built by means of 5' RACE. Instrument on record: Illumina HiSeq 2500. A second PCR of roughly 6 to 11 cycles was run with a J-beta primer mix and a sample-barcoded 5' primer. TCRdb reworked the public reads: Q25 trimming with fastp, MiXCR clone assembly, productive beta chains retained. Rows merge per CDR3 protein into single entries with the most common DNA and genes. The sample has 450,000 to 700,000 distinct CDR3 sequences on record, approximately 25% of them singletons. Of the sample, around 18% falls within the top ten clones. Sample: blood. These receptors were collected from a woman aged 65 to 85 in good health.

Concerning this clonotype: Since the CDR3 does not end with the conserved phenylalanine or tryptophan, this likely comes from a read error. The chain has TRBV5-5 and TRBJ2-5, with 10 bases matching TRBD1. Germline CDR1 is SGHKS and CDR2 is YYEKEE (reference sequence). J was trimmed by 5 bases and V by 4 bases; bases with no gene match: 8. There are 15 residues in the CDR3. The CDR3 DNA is TGTGCCAGCAGCCTGGGGGACAGGGGCAAGGAGACCCAGTACTGC. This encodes CASSLGDRGKETQYC.

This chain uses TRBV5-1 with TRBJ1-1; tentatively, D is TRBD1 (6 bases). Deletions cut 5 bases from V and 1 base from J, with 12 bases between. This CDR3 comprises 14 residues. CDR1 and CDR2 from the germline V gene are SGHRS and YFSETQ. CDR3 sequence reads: CASRMDSWNTEAFF. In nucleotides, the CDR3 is TGCGCCAGCAGAATGGACAGCTGGAACACTGAAGCTTTCTTT. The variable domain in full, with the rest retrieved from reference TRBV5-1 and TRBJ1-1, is KAGVTQTPRYLIKTRGQQVTLSCSPISGHRSVSWYQQTPGQGLQFLFEYFSETQRNKGNFPGRFSGRQFSNSRSEMNVSTLELGDSALYLCASRMDSWNTEAFFGQGTRLTVV.

This CDR3 is CASSLEGGAYNSPLHF. CDR3 sequence (DNA): TGTGCCAGCAGCTTAGAAGGAGGGGCATATAATTCACCCCTCCACTTT. The J gene is TRBJ1-6, the V gene TRBV7-6; the D gene is possibly TRBD1 (5 bases). With 1 base removed from V and 4 bases from J, the gap between germline ends came to 11 bases. The CDR3 covers 16 residues. CDR1 is SGHVS and CDR2 is FNYEAQ in the germline V gene.

The CDR3: CATSGLSSNTQYF. The CDR3 region has the DNA TGTGCCACCAGCGGACTCTCATCCAATACGCAGTATTTT. The rearrangement joins TRBV15 to TRBJ2-3, with D possibly matching TRBD2 (5 bases). This CDR3 is built from 13 residues. V lost 5 bases and J lost 7, with 13 bases in between. Germline V CDR1 and CDR2: LNHNV, YYDKDF (reference sequence).

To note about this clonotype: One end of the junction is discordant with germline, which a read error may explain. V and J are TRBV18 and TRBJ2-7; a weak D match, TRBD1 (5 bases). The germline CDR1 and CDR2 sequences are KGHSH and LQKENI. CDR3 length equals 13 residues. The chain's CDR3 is CAGSPPGAREQYF. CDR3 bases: TGTGCCGGCTCACCACCTGGGGCTCGCGAGCAGTACTTC.

For the CDR3, the DNA is TGCAGTGCTAGGACAGGGTCGGATGAAAAACTGTTTTTT. Protein product: CSARTGSDEKLFF. V usage is TRBV20-1 and J usage is TRBJ1-4, with 7 nucleotides matching TRBD1. Germline V gene lookup returns CDR1 DFQATT and CDR2 SNEGSKA (reference sequence). The CDR3 consists of 13 residues. J lost 6 bases, V lost 3 bases, and 4 bases had no gene match.

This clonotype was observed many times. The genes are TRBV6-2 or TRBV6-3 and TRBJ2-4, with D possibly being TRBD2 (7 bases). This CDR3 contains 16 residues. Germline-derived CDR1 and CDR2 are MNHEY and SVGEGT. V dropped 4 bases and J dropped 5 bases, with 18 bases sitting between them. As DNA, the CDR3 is TGTGCCAGCAGTTTGTGGGATGGGGGGGCCGAAAACATTCAGTACTTC. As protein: CASSLWDGGAENIQYF.

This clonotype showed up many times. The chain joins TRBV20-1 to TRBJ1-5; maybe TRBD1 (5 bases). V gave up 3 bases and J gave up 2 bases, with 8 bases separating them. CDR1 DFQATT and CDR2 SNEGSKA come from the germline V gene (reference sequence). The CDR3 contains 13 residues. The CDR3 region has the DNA TGCAGTGCTAGTGGGGGGGGCAATCAGCCCCAGCATTTT. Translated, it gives CSASGGGNQPQHF.

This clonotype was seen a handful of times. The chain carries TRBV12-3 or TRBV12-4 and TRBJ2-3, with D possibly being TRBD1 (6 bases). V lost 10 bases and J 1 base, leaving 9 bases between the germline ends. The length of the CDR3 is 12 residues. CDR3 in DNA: TGTGCCACGCGACAGGGCACAGATACGCAGTATTTT. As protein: CATRQGTDTQYF.

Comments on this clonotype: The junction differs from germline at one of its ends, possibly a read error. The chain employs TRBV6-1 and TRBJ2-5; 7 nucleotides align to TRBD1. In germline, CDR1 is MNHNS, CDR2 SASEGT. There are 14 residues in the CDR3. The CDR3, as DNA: TGTGCCAGCAGTGAAAGGGGGCAGGGGGAGACCCAGTGCTTC. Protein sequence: CASSERGQGETQCF.

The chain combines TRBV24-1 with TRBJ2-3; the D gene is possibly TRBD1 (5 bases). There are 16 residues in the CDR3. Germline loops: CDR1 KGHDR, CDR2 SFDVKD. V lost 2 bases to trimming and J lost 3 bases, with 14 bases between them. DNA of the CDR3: TGTGCCACCAGTGATTCCCGGCAGGGTTCGACAGATACGCAGTATTTT. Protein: CATSDSRQGSTDTQYF.

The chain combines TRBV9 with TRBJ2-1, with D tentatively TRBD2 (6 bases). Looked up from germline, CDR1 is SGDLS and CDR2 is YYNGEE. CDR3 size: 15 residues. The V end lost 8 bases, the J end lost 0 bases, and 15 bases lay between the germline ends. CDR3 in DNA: TGTGCCAGTGACCGGACCGGGAGCTCCTACAATGAGCAGTTCTTC. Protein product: CASDRTGSSYNEQFF.

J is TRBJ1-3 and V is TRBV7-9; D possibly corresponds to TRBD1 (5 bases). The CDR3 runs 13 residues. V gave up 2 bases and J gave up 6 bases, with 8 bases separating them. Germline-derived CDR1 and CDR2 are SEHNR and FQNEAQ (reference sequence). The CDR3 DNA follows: TGTGCCAGCAGCTTAACAGGTGAAAACACCATATATTTT. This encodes CASSLTGENTIYF.

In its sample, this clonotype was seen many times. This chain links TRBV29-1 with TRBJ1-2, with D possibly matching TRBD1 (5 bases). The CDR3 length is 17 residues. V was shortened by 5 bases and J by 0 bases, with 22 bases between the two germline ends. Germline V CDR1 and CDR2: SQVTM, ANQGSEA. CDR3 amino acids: CSVPTSGGPLSNYGYTF. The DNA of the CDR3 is TGCAGCGTTCCCACAAGCGGGGGACCCCTCTCTAACTATGGCTACACCTTC.

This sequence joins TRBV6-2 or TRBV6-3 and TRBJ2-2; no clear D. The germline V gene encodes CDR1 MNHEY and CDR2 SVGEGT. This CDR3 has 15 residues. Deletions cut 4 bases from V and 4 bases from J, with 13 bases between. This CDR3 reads CASSFHTQSTGELFF. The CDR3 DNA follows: TGTGCCAGCAGTTTTCACACACAGAGCACCGGGGAGCTGTTTTTT.

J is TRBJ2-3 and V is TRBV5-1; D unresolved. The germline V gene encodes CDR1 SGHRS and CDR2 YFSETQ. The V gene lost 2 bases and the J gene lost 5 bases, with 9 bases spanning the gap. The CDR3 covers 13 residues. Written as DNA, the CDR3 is TGCGCCAGCAGCTTCCAACTGGTAGATACGCAGTATTTT. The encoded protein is CASSFQLVDTQYF.

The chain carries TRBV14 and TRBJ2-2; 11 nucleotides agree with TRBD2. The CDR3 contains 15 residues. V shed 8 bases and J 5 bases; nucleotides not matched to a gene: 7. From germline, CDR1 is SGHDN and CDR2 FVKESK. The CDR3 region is CASSPLAGETGELFF. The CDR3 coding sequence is TGTGCCAGCTCCCCACTAGCGGGAGAAACCGGGGAGCTGTTTTTT.

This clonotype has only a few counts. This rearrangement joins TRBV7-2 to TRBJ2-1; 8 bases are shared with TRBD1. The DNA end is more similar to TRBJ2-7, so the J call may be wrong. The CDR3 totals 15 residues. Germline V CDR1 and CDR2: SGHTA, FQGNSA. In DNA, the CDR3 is TGTGCCAGCAGCTTAGCGACAGGGGCAGTCTACGAGCAGTACTTC. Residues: CASSLATGAVYEQYF.

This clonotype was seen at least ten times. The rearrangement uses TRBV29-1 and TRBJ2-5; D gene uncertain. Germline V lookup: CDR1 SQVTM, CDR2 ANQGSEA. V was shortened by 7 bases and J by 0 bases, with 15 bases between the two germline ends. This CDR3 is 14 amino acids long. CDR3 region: CSALGMSDQETQYF. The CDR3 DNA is TGCAGCGCCCTGGGAATGTCAGACCAAGAGACCCAGTACTTC.

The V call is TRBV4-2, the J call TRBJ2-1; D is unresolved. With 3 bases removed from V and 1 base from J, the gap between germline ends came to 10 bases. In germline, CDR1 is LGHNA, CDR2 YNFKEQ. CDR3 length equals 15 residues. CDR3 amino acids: CASSQVAKSYNEQFF. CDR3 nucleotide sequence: TGTGCCAGCAGCCAGGTCGCCAAGTCCTACAATGAGCAGTTCTTC.

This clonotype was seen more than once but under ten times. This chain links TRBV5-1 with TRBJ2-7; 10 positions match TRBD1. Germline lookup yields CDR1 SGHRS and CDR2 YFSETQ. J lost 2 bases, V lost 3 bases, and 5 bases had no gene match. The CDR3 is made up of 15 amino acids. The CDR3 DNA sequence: TGCGCCAGCAGCTACGGGACAGGGGCGACCTACGAGCAGTACTTC. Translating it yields CASSYGTGATYEQYF.

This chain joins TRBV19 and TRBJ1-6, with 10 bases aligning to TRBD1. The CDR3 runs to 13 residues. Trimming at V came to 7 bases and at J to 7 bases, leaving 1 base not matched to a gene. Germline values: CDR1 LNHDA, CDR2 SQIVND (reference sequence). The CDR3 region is CASKGQGNSPLHF. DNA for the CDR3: TGTGCCAGTAAGGGACAGGGGAATTCACCCCTCCACTTT.

The CDR3: CASGLGYGTQYF. CDR3 nucleotide sequence: TGTGCCAGCGGCCTTGGGTACGGGACCCAGTACTTC. The chain links TRBV7-2 to TRBJ2-5; D not resolved. The CDR3 spans 12 residues. Germline V gene sequence: CDR1 SGHTA, CDR2 FQGNSA. Trimming took off 8 bases at V and 7 bases at J, with 14 bases between the two ends.

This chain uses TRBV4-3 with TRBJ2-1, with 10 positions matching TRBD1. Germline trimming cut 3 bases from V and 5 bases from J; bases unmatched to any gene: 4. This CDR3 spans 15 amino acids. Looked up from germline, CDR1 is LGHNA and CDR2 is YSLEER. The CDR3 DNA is TGCGCCAGCAGCCAGGGACAGGGGTCACACAATGAGCAGTTCTTC. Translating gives CASSQGQGSHNEQFF.